These T cell receptor beta chains were read from a single sample in a study of blood T cells in healthy people across ages. TCRdb re-analysed the 5' RACE reads in MiXCR, keeping a single row per CDR3 protein. The table shows around 1.5 million distinct CDR3 sequences, with almost 60% occurring only once. The sequencing sample was made of blood. These TCRs come from a man between 18 and 29 years old in good health. CDR3s include the opening cysteine and the closing phenylalanine or tryptophan. A D gene is named only where the DNA matches it firmly. Only part of the rows carry a size: once, few, many, or a class if the clone is expanded.

>TRBD2|TRBJ2-3|-|TRBV12-3/TRBV12-4
TGTGCCAGCAGGGCCCCTAGCGGGGTATACTACACAGATACGCAGTATTTT
CASRAPSGVYYTDTQYF
>TRBD1|TRBJ2-7|-|TRBV5-1
TGCGCCAGCAGCTTGGAATCCCCGACAGGGCACGAGCAGTACTTC
CASSLESPTGHEQYF
>TRBD1|TRBJ1-2|-|TRBV4-1
TGCGCCAGCAGCCAAACCGGGACAGGGCTCACTAACTATGGCTACACCTTC
CASSQTGTGLTNYGYTF
>-|TRBJ1-4|-|TRBV12-3/TRBV12-4
TGTGCCAGCAGTTTAGCTGTTCAGACAAGGATAAATGAAAAACTGTTTTTT
CASSLAVQTRINEKLFF
>-|TRBJ2-1|-|TRBV7-9
TGTGCCAGCAGCTTAGACCTACTTGGGGGGGCAGTTGAGCAGTTCTTC
CASSLDLLGGAVEQFF
>TRBD1|TRBJ2-7|-|TRBV28
TGTGCCAGCAGTGTATCTGGGACAGTCTACGAGCAGTACTTC
CASSVSGTVYEQYF
>-|TRBJ2-7|few|TRBV27
TGTGCCAGCAGTTTAGCTCCCGGGAGCTACGAGCAGTACTTC
CASSLAPGSYEQYF
>-|TRBJ2-2|-|TRBV4-1
TGCGCCAGCAGCCAACCTATTCGCGGGCGTAACACCGGGGAGCTGTTTTTT
CASSQPIRGRNTGELFF
>TRBD1|TRBJ2-1|-|TRBV7-2
TGTGCCAGCAGCTTAAATACAGGGGGAGAGACCCAGTTCTTC
CASSLNTGGETQFF
>TRBD2|TRBJ2-3|once|TRBV5-6
TGTGCCAGCGGGGGACTAGGCAGCACAGATACGCAGTATTTT
CASGGLGSTDTQYF
>-|TRBJ1-1|-|TRBV9
TGTGCCAGCAGCGTAGCTGGGACTGGAGTAGGTGAAGCTTTCTTT
CASSVAGTGVGEAFF
>TRBD1|TRBJ2-3|-|TRBV4-3
TGCGCCAGCAGCCAAGATGAAGGGGGCTATACGCAGTATTTT
CASSQDEGGYTQYF
>-|TRBJ1-6|once|TRBV18
TGTGCCAGCTCACCTGGCCGGGCCAGGGCGGATTCACCCCTCCACTTT
CASSPGRARADSPLHF
>TRBD2|TRBJ2-7|-|TRBV29-1
TGCAGCGTTGAAGGGGCGGGAGGGCCCTACGAGCAGTACTTC
CSVEGAGGPYEQYF
>-|TRBJ2-7|-|TRBV20-1
TGCAGTGCTCATACTACAGGTACCTACGAGCAGTACTTC
CSAHTTGTYEQYF
>-|TRBJ1-4|once|TRBV5-6
TGTGCCAGCAGCTTGGGCGCGCCAGGAGAAAAACTGTTTTTT
CASSLGAPGEKLFF
>TRBD2|TRBJ2-1|-|TRBV15
TGTGCCACCAGCAGAGTCCCGACTAGCGGGGAGCAGTTCTTC
CATSRVPTSGEQFF
>-|TRBJ2-5|-|TRBV20-1
TGCAGTGCTAGAGATTTGGGGGAACAATTACAAGAGACCCAGTACTTC
CSARDLGEQLQETQYF
>TRBD2|TRBJ2-1|-|TRBV25-1
TGTGCCAGCAGGGGTTCTAGCGGAAGTAACGGTGAGCAGTTCTTC
CASRGSSGSNGEQFF
>TRBD1|TRBJ2-3|once|TRBV28
TGTGCCAGCAGTCCCCCGACAGGGTTCACAGATACGCAGTATTTT
CASSPPTGFTDTQYF
>-|TRBJ2-7|-|TRBV28
TGTGCCAGCAGTGTTCCAGGGATGAACGAGCAGTACTTC
CASSVPGMNEQYF
>-|TRBJ2-2|-|TRBV4-1
TGCGCCAGCAGCCAAGGATTGAGACTTACCAACACCGGGGAGCTGTTTTTT
CASSQGLRLTNTGELFF
>TRBD2|TRBJ2-5|-|TRBV6-5
TGTGCCAGCAGTTACGGGGTCCTAGCGGGGCCAGAGACCCAGTACTTC
CASSYGVLAGPETQYF
>TRBD1|TRBJ2-2|few|TRBV6-6
TGTGCCAGCAGTAGACAGGGGGCGGGTACCGGGGAGCTGTTTTTT
CASSRQGAGTGELFF
>TRBD1|TRBJ2-1|-|TRBV10-3
TGTGCCATCAGCAGGGACAGGGGGCAGGGGAATGAGCAGTTCTTC
CAISRDRGQGNEQFF
>-|TRBJ2-7|-|TRBV12-3/TRBV12-4
TGTGCCAGCAGGATAGACCCCTACGAGCAGTACTTC
CASRIDPYEQYF
>TRBD2|TRBJ2-7|-|TRBV12-5
TGTGCTAGTGGTTCATTCGGCGGGAGGGCTACCGAGCAGTACTTC
CASGSFGGRATEQYF
>TRBD2|TRBJ2-5|few|TRBV2
TGTGCCCCGATTGTTGCGGGGGGGACCCAGTACTTC
CAPIVAGGTQYF
>TRBD1|TRBJ1-2|-|TRBV20-1
TGCAGTGCCAGTGAGACAGGGGACTATGGCTACACCTTC
CSASETGDYGYTF
>TRBD1|TRBJ2-1|-|TRBV29-1
TGCAGCGTTGGGAGCCCGACAGGGGGGAACTACAATGAGCAGTTCTTC
CSVGSPTGGNYNEQFF
>-|TRBJ2-1|-|TRBV2
TGTGCCAGCAGTGAAAGGAACTACCAGTTCTTC
CASSERNYQFF
>-|TRBJ1-2|once|TRBV29-1
TGCAGCGTTGACGTCCCGGGAAGGACGGATGGCTACACCTTC
CSVDVPGRTDGYTF
>TRBD2|TRBJ2-7|few|TRBV4-1
TGCGCCAGCAGCCAAGCGAGCGGGAGTCCTAATGAGCAGTACTTC
CASSQASGSPNEQYF
>-|TRBJ2-7|few|TRBV4-1
TGCGCCAGCAGCCAAGTCTGGTCTGCGGGATCGAGCTCCTACGAGCAGTACTTC
CASSQVWSAGSSSYEQYF
>-|TRBJ2-5|-|TRBV28
TGTGCCAGCAGCCCGAGTGAAGGTGGGGGGAAAGAGACCCAGTACTTC
CASSPSEGGGKETQYF
>TRBD2|TRBJ2-7|-|TRBV5-1
TGCGCCAGCAGCTTAGGTCCTAGCGGATGGGACGAGCAGTACTTC
CASSLGPSGWDEQYF
>-|TRBJ2-3|-|TRBV28
TGTGCCAGCAGTTTAGAGGGAAATTTCACTGGGTACACAGATACGCAGTATTTT
CASSLEGNFTGYTDTQYF
>-|TRBJ1-5|-|TRBV12-3/TRBV12-4
TGTGCCAGTTGCTCAGGGTCACCGAATCAGCCCCAGCATTTT
CASCSGSPNQPQHF
>-|TRBJ1-1|many|TRBV4-1
TGCGCCAGCAGCCAAGTGGGCACTGAAGCTTTCTTT
CASSQVGTEAFF
>-|TRBJ2-4|few|TRBV12-3/TRBV12-4
TGTGCCAGCAGCCCCTGGACTGATCGAAGCGGAAACATTCAGTACTTC
CASSPWTDRSGNIQYF
>TRBD1|TRBJ2-3|-|TRBV6-5
TGTGCCAGCATACCGGACAGGGGAATGACAGATACGCAGTATTTT
CASIPDRGMTDTQYF
>-|TRBJ2-7|-|TRBV20-1
TGCAGTGCCGGTAGAAGCCGCGAGCAGTACTTC
CSAGRSREQYF
>-|TRBJ2-1|-|TRBV7-9
TGTGCCAGCAGCCCTGTACTCGACAATGAGCAGTTCTTC
CASSPVLDNEQFF
>-|TRBJ1-1|-|TRBV20-1
TGCAGTGCTAGAGATTTAAGGGGTTTCACTGAAGCTTTCTTT
CSARDLRGFTEAFF
>TRBD1|TRBJ2-7|once|TRBV20-1
TGCAGTGCTAGGGACAGGGGCTCCTACAAGCAGTACTTC
CSARDRGSYKQYF
>-|TRBJ2-7|-|TRBV20-1
TGCAGTGCTAGACCTCCACGGGGGATCCACGAGCAGTACTTC
CSARPPRGIHEQYF
>TRBD2|TRBJ2-7|few|TRBV7-6
TGTGCCAGCAGCTTAGATAGCGGGAAAGGGTACGAGCAGTACTTC
CASSLDSGKGYEQYF
>TRBD1|TRBJ2-1|-|TRBV25-1
TGTGCCAGCGACACCGGGACAGACAATGAGCAGTTCTTC
CASDTGTDNEQFF
>TRBD1|TRBJ2-5|once|TRBV29-1
TGCAGCGTCTCGGGACAGGAAGAGACCCAGTACTTC
CSVSGQEETQYF
>-|TRBJ2-1|-|TRBV4-1
TGCGCCAGCAGCCAAGGACGTATTTCTGACAATGAGCAGTTCTTC
CASSQGRISDNEQFF
>TRBD1|TRBJ2-4|-|TRBV7-9
TGTGCCAGCAAGCAATACGGGACAGGGCCACCGGGGGCCAAAAACATTCAGTACTTC
CASKQYGTGPPGAKNIQYF
>TRBD1|TRBJ2-1|-|TRBV29-1
TGCAGCGTTGAAAGGCCCCAGGGGGCGGACGGTGAGCAGTTATTC
CSVERPQGADGEQLF
>-|TRBJ1-2|-|TRBV6-2/TRBV6-3
TGTGCCAGCAGTTTTTACCGGGACAACTATGGCTACACCTTC
CASSFYRDNYGYTF